This T cell receptor (beta chain) was sequenced in a study of T cell responses to AZD1222 COVID-19 vaccine. Assay: immunoSEQ multiplex PCR; the TCRdb copy retains only in-frame clones and omits some. The sample has some 95,000 clones; roughly 90% are singletons. Overall study findings and caveats: There were repertoire samples only from the period after the peak T cell response. Vaccine-related CD4 TCRs covered spike, predominating at 160-218 and 743-854. Donor demographics were predominantly white British with a female majority; clonal diversity may be underestimated.

Remarks on this clone: Its antigen is still unknown.

This CDR3 contains 17 residues. V was pared by 3 bases and J by 4 bases, with 12 bases of the junction left unmatched. The V gene's germline CDR1 is SGHRS and CDR2 YFSETQ. The analysis combined second doses at about 4 or about 12 weeks. This TCR derives from an adult who received the AZD1222 COVID-19 vaccine. Source: peripheral blood, taken 28 days after the second AZD1222 dose. V gene TRBV5-1 combines with J gene TRBJ2-1; 8 nucleotides agree with TRBD2. The CDR3: CASSSAGASGLYNEQFF. In DNA form, the CDR3 reads TGCGCCAGCAGCTCGGCCGGAGCTAGCGGGCTGTACAATGAGCAGTTCTTC. Filled out from reference TRBV5-1 and TRBJ2-1, the complete variable domain reads KAGVTQTPRYLIKTRGQQVTLSCSPISGHRSVSWYQQTPGQGLQFLFEYFSETQRNKGNFPGRFSGRQFSNSRSEMNVSTLELGDSALYLCASSSAGASGLYNEQFFGPGTRLTVL.